Presented here are 22 T cell receptor beta chains from one specimen sequenced in a study of T cell responses to AZD1222 COVID-19 vaccine. Generated by immunoSEQ multiplex PCR, the TCRdb table keeps only in-frame clones and is missing some. The sample gives tens of thousands of clones, roughly three quarters of which show up once; around 20% is in the top ten. The input for sequencing was peripheral blood, taken on day 0 of MenACWY control vaccination. Receptors originate from an adult in good health.

This CDR3 reads CASSESGAQGRNEQFF. Here the CDR3 DNA reads TGCGCCAGCAGTGAGTCTGGGGCACAGGGTCGCAATGAGCAGTTCTTC. The chain couples TRBV10-1 to TRBJ2-1; TRBD1 might be the D (6 bases). The germline CDR1 and CDR2 sequences are WNHNN and SYGVQD (reference sequence). The germline V and J ends were trimmed by 0 bases and 6 bases, with 15 bases remaining between them. The length of the CDR3 is 16 residues.

The chain carries TRBV30 and TRBJ2-7; D is unresolved. Trimming took 0 bases from V and 3 from J, leaving 12 bases between them. This CDR3 has 14 amino acids. CDR1 is GTSNPN and CDR2 is SVGIG in the germline V gene (reference sequence). Here the CDR3 reads CAWSVQGRIYEQYF. CDR3 nucleotide sequence: TGTGCCTGGAGTGTACAAGGCAGAATCTACGAGCAGTACTTC.

CDR3 in DNA: TGCGCCAGCAGCCAAGGCGGGCTAGCGGTGGGGACCGGGGAGCTGTTTTTT. Its translation: CASSQGGLAVGTGELFF. The chain recombines TRBV4-1 with TRBJ2-2; 7 bases fit TRBD2. V lost 1 base to trimming and J lost 5 bases; unmatched junction nucleotides: 10. The CDR3 is made up of 17 amino acids. The germline gives CDR1 MGHRA, CDR2 YSYEKL.

This chain joins TRBV7-6 and TRBJ2-1, with TRBD2 identical over 10 bases. Germline loops: CDR1 SGHVS, CDR2 FNYEAQ. The CDR3 consists of 17 residues. V shed 1 base, J shed 5 bases, and the junction held 8 bases outside the gene matches. The DNA of the CDR3 is TGTGCCAGCAGCTTAGAGGTAGCGGGGGGAAGTAACAATGAGCAGTTCTTC. Its translation is CASSLEVAGGSNNEQFF.

The J gene is TRBJ1-3, the V gene TRBV19, with a tentative D call TRBD1 (6 bases). The CDR3 contains 15 residues. Trimming removed 6 bases at V and 2 bases at J, with 14 bases between. Germline CDR1 reads LNHDA; CDR2 reads SQIVND (reference sequence). CDR3 loop: CASSLGGAPGNTIYF. CDR3 DNA sequence: TGTGCCAGTAGCCTGGGGGGGGCGCCTGGAAACACCATATATTTT.

The table lists this clone with a few counts. The chain is built from TRBV18 and TRBJ1-2; no reliable D call. The CDR3 runs 11 residues. CDR1 is KGHSH and CDR2 is LQKENI in the germline V gene. Trimming removed 2 bases from V and 6 bases from J, with 4 bases in between. CDR3 loop: CASSPGDGYTF. The CDR3 nucleotides are TGTGCCAGCTCACCAGGGGATGGCTACACCTTC.

This chain uses TRBV18 with TRBJ1-1; D call uncertain. CDR1 and CDR2 (germline): KGHSH, LQKENI. Trimming removed 4 bases at V and 3 bases at J, with 9 bases between. This CDR3 comprises 13 residues. The chain's CDR3 is CASSLQDYTEAFF. In nucleotides, the CDR3 is TGTGCCAGCTCACTACAAGATTACACTGAAGCTTTCTTT.

The chain is built from TRBV2 and TRBJ2-7; D is undetermined. Germline CDR1 and CDR2: SNHLY and FYNNEI. The CDR3 is made up of 13 amino acids. The V end was cut by 11 bases, the J end by 3 bases, with 17 bases between. The CDR3 nucleotides read TGTGCCGGGAAGGCTCAGTCAAGCTACGAGCAGTACGTC. Amino acid sequence: CAGKAQSSYEQYV.

The chain combines TRBV19 with TRBJ2-7; 11 positions match TRBD2. The CDR3 runs to 14 residues. V was pared by 7 bases and J by 4 bases, with 6 bases of the junction left unmatched. Germline V CDR1 and CDR2: LNHDA, SQIVND (reference sequence). CDR3 sequence: CASTPGTSGYEQYF. CDR3 DNA sequence: TGTGCCAGTACCCCTGGGACTAGCGGATACGAGCAGTACTTC.

The chain carries TRBV6-5 and TRBJ2-4, with D perhaps TRBD1 or TRBD2 (5 bases each). Germline V CDR1 and CDR2: MNHEY, SVGAGI. CDR3 length equals 15 residues. Between the trimmed V and J ends, which lost 6 bases and 0 bases, there was a span of 12 bases. CDR3 sequence reads: CASSRAGEAKNIQYF. CDR3 nucleotide sequence: TGTGCCAGCAGCAGGGCCGGGGAAGCCAAAAACATTCAGTACTTC.

The rearrangement uses TRBV3-1 (or the pseudogene TRBV3-2) and TRBJ1-5, with D uncertain. CDR3 size: 13 residues. The V gene's germline CDR1 is LGHDT and CDR2 YNNKEL (reference sequence). Trimming removed 1 base at V and 3 bases at J, with 4 bases between. This CDR3 is CASSQGANQPQHF. The CDR3 nucleotides read TGTGCCAGCAGCCAAGGCGCCAATCAGCCCCAGCATTTT.

The rearrangement joins TRBV6-5 to TRBJ1-4; D is uncertain. Trimming removed 0 bases at V and 2 bases at J, with 7 bases between. The CDR3 has 15 residues. Germline V gene data show CDR1 as MNHEY and CDR2 as SVGAGI. The CDR3 loop reads CASSYSWRTNEKLFF. For the CDR3, the DNA is TGTGCCAGCAGTTACTCGTGGAGGACTAATGAAAAACTGTTTTTT.

The chain couples TRBV5-1 to TRBJ2-1; TRBD2 matches at 7 bases. J gave up 10 bases and V 4 bases, and 5 bases lay outside the gene matches. The CDR3 contains 12 residues. From germline, CDR1 is SGHRS and CDR2 YFSETQ. CDR3: CASSQGLQEQFF. For the CDR3, the DNA is TGCGCCAGCAGCCAGGGACTACAAGAGCAGTTCTTC.

This clone turned up a few times. The chain carries TRBV29-1 and TRBJ1-1; D remains ambiguous. CDR3 size: 12 residues. CDR1 and CDR2 (germline): SQVTM, ANQGSEA. Trimming removed 3 bases from V and 4 bases from J, with 9 bases in between. The CDR3 coding sequence is TGCAGCGTTGACACGGGTTTCACTGAAGCTTTCTTT. Translated, it gives CSVDTGFTEAFF.

As regards this clone: Additional DNA sequences in this sample encode the identical CDR3. The CDR3 DNA is TGTGCCAGCAGCTTAGCCGGGGGGCATGGGGGTGAAGCTTTCTTT. This codes for CASSLAGGHGGEAFF. The V and J genes are TRBV7-8 and TRBJ1-1; the D gene is possibly TRBD1 (6 bases). V was clipped by 0 bases and J by 7 bases, with 15 bases between them. The CDR3 length is 15 residues. Germline CDR1 SGHVS, CDR2 FQNEAQ.

The chain is built from TRBV19 and TRBJ1-5; D is unclear. The CDR3 loop spans 16 amino acids. The germline V gene encodes CDR1 LNHDA and CDR2 SQIVND (reference sequence). Trimming took 3 bases from V and 3 from J, leaving 15 bases between them. The CDR3 loop is CASSIRPQLPNQPQHF. CDR3 nucleotides: TGTGCCAGTAGTATCAGGCCGCAACTTCCCAATCAGCCCCAGCATTTT.

This sequence joins TRBV6-4 and TRBJ1-3, with D possibly being TRBD1 (6 bases). This CDR3 has 17 residues. Trimming took 10 bases from V and 0 from J, leaving 22 bases between them. From germline, CDR1 is MRHNA and CDR2 SNTAGT. CDR3 DNA: TGTGCCACCAAAGAAAAAACCGGGACACTCTCTGGAAACACCATATATTTT. Translating it yields CATKEKTGTLSGNTIYF.

The chain uses TRBV25-1 and TRBJ1-4; the D gene is possibly TRBD1 (5 bases). The V end lost 1 base, the J end lost 7 bases, and 10 bases lay between the germline ends. The CDR3 has 14 amino acids. Per germline, CDR1 MGHDK and CDR2 SYGVNS. CDR3 in DNA: TGTGCCAGCAGTGAATGGGGGGGTACTGAAAAACTGTTTTTT. This gives the protein CASSEWGGTEKLFF.

The DNA of the CDR3 is TGCGCCAGCAGCTTGGTGGGGATGGAAGCTTTCTTT. Protein: CASSLVGMEAFF. The chain recombines TRBV5-1 with TRBJ1-1; no clear D. The V end lost 0 bases, the J end lost 8 bases, and 8 bases lay between the germline ends. The CDR3 is made up of 12 amino acids. Looked up from germline, CDR1 is SGHRS and CDR2 is YFSETQ.

The rearrangement uses TRBV3-1 (or the pseudogene TRBV3-2) and TRBJ2-2; 7 positions agree with TRBD2. The trim removed 1 base at V and 5 bases at J, leaving 7 bases unmatched. The CDR3 runs to 16 residues. Germline loops: CDR1 LGHDT, CDR2 YNNKEL (reference sequence). The CDR3, as DNA: TGTGCCAGCAGCCAAGTCGCGGGGGTGGGGACCGGGGAGCTGTTTTTT. Its translation is CASSQVAGVGTGELFF.

This clone was seen only a few times. The rearrangement uses TRBV25-1 and TRBJ1-1; D call uncertain. V gave up 8 bases and J gave up 5 bases, with 21 bases separating them. Germline V gene lookup returns CDR1 MGHDK and CDR2 SYGVNS. The CDR3 extends over 15 amino acids. The CDR3 reads CASASQVSFGTEAFF. The DNA of the CDR3 is TGTGCCAGCGCCTCCCAGGTTTCCTTTGGGACTGAAGCTTTCTTT.

V gene TRBV30 combines with J gene TRBJ1-6; D might be TRBD1 (5 bases). This CDR3 has 17 amino acids. The V end lost 2 bases, the J end lost 6 bases, and 20 bases lay between the germline ends. The germline V gene encodes CDR1 GTSNPN and CDR2 SVGIG (reference sequence). The CDR3 is CAWSLVSGSKINSPLHF. The CDR3 DNA reads TGTGCCTGGAGTTTGGTGTCAGGGTCTAAGATTAATTCACCCCTCCACTTT.